This T cell receptor (beta chain) was sequenced during a study of blood T cells in healthy people across ages. Through a sample-barcoded 5' primer and a J-beta primer mix, a second PCR was run for about 7 to 12 cycles. A single record per CDR3 protein comes from TCRdb applying MiXCR to the 5' RACE reads. This table has some 1.5 million distinct CDR3 sequences, 28% appearing once. Peripheral blood from each donor was collected in a volume of roughly 9.8 milliliters. Trimming took 7 bases from V and 3 from J, leaving 13 bases between them. The CDR3 is made up of 14 amino acids. Germline CDR1 reads MNHNS; CDR2 reads SASEGT. This clonotype appeared a single time.

This chain uses TRBV6-1 with TRBJ1-3; D not certain. The sequencing input was blood. This receptor was obtained from a woman aged 30 to 39 in good health. The CDR3 is CASTMDALGNTIYF. DNA of the CDR3: TGTGCCAGCACTATGGACGCCCTTGGAAACACCATATATTTT.